This paragraph covers one T cell receptor beta chain sequence. Its specificity is unknown. This record belongs to a study of PD-1 blockade in mismatch repair-deficient tumors. PCR or immunohistochemistry showed mismatch repair deficiency in every enrolled patient. CDR1 and CDR2 (germline): MNHNY, SVGAGI (reference sequence). There are 11 residues in the CDR3. The V gene lost 2 bases and the J gene lost 4 bases, with 3 bases spanning the gap. Clones were sequenced by immunoSEQ multiplex PCR, and TCRdb holds only the in-frame ones, with some missing. Of under 75,000 clones in the sample, 70% to 90% are singletons; the top ten hold around 13%. The study's findings and limits: Tumor-resident clones, often absent from pretreatment blood, expanded after pembrolizumab and then contracted.

The sample was peripheral blood, taken 52 weeks after starting pembrolizumab. V usage is TRBV6-6 and J usage is TRBJ2-7; D call uncertain. The receptor comes from an adult with mismatch repair-deficient cancer. CDR3 nucleotide sequence: TGTGCCAGCAGTTACCGATACGAGCAGTACTTC. Protein: CASSYRYEQYF.